The 31 T cell receptor beta chains presented below share a single source sample, sequenced in a study of shared clonotypes between healthy human individuals. Using immunoSEQ multiplex PCR, the repertoire was profiled, and TCRdb retains in-frame clones only, with some absent. The data hold 1.6 million or so clones, with just under 99% observed a single time. Specimen: naive CD4+ T cells sorted from blood. Subset here: CD45RA+ positively selected. Receptors originate from a man under 40 in good health.

This clone was recorded only once. V is TRBV5-1 and J is TRBJ2-3, with TRBD1 matching over 10 bases. The germline V gene encodes CDR1 SGHRS and CDR2 YFSETQ. This CDR3 region has 16 residues. V trimming: 4 bases; J trimming: 3 bases; junction bases outside the gene matches: 8. Here the CDR3 reads CASSPRDRGGTDTQYF. The CDR3 DNA sequence: TGCGCCAGCAGCCCCCGGGACAGGGGTGGGACAGATACGCAGTATTTT.

The chain employs TRBV5-1 and TRBJ2-5, with TRBD2 identical over 15 bases. The junction had 12 bases not matched to a gene; V was cut back by 4 bases and J by 5 bases. The CDR3 contains 18 residues. Germline CDR1 is SGHRS and CDR2 is YFSETQ. The CDR3 loop reads CASSAGLAGGPRSETQYF. Written as DNA, the CDR3 is TGCGCCAGCAGCGCGGGACTAGCGGGAGGCCCGCGTTCGGAGACCCAGTACTTC.

The chain couples TRBV18 to TRBJ2-7; TRBD2 matches 14 bases. CDR1 and CDR2 from the germline V gene are KGHSH and LQKENI. The CDR3 runs to 15 residues. V trimming: 4 bases; J trimming: 3 bases; junction bases outside the gene matches: 2. This CDR3 reads CASSLGTSGSYEQYF. The CDR3 nucleotides read TGTGCCAGCTCACTTGGGACTAGCGGGAGCTACGAGCAGTACTTC.

This clone was counted once. The chain links TRBV11-2 to TRBJ2-5, with TRBD1 matching over 7 bases. V gave up 2 bases and J gave up 5 bases; unmatched junction bases: 8. CDR3 length equals 15 residues. The germline V gene has CDR1 SGHAT and CDR2 FQNNGV. The CDR3 DNA follows: TGTGCCAGCAGCTTATCCCGTACAGGGGTGGAGACCCAGTACTTC. Its protein product is CASSLSRTGVETQYF.

The V and J genes are TRBV27 and TRBJ2-7; D may be TRBD1 (5 bases). The CDR3 contains 12 residues. Germline CDR1 is MNHEY and CDR2 is SMNVEV (reference sequence). V was clipped by 5 bases and J by 8 bases, with 13 bases between them. Here the CDR3 reads CASSPPGLQQYF. The CDR3 region has the DNA TGTGCCAGCAGTCCCCCAGGGCTACAGCAGTACTTC.

The V call is TRBV5-1, the J call TRBJ2-3; 9 nucleotides agree with TRBD1. CDR3 length: 16 amino acids. Looked up from germline, CDR1 is SGHRS and CDR2 is YFSETQ. Trimming at V came to 0 bases and at J to 6 bases, leaving 8 bases not matched to a gene. CDR3 residues: CASSLAPGQGYDTQYF. CDR3 coding DNA: TGCGCCAGCAGCTTGGCGCCGGGACAGGGCTACGATACGCAGTATTTT.

This clone occurred once. The chain joins TRBV5-1 to TRBJ2-1; D is ambiguous. Germline lookup yields CDR1 SGHRS and CDR2 YFSETQ. Trimming shortened V by 4 bases and J by 4 bases, and 6 bases separated the two germline ends. The CDR3 extends over 12 amino acids. The CDR3 region is CASSDQYNEQFF. In nucleotides, the CDR3 is TGCGCCAGCAGCGACCAATACAATGAGCAGTTCTTC.

The rearrangement uses TRBV9 and TRBJ2-5; TRBD2 is a possible D gene (6 bases). Trimming removed 0 bases from V and 5 bases from J, with 11 bases in between. Germline values: CDR1 SGDLS, CDR2 YYNGEE. The CDR3 covers 14 residues. CDR3 residues: CASSVGLGTETQYF. Here the CDR3 DNA reads TGTGCCAGCAGCGTAGGACTAGGGACGGAGACCCAGTACTTC.

J is TRBJ2-3 and V is TRBV7-2; TRBD1 matches 7 bases. The CDR3 runs to 15 residues. With 1 base clipped from V and 3 bases from J, the junction kept 4 bases outside the gene matches. Germline V gene data show CDR1 as SGHTA and CDR2 as FQGNSA. The CDR3 protein is CASSLEGAGTDTQYF. In nucleotides, the CDR3 is TGTGCCAGCAGCTTAGAGGGGGCAGGGACAGATACGCAGTATTTT.

This chain uses TRBV5-1 with TRBJ2-1; 8 nucleotides match TRBD2. Germline trimming cut 0 bases from V and 6 bases from J; bases unmatched to any gene: 14. Germline V lookup: CDR1 SGHRS, CDR2 YFSETQ. This CDR3 region has 18 residues. CDR3 protein: CASSLARGGAGVPNEQFF. The CDR3 region has the DNA TGCGCCAGCAGCTTGGCCCGGGGGGGAGCGGGAGTCCCCAATGAGCAGTTCTTC.

The chain uses TRBV18 and TRBJ1-1; 8 nucleotides line up with TRBD1. Trimming cost V 4 bases and J 2 bases; bases outside gene matches: 6. This CDR3 has 15 residues. Germline V gene data show CDR1 as KGHSH and CDR2 as LQKENI. CDR3 coding DNA: TGTGCCAGCTCACGACTTGACAGGGGAAACACTGAAGCTTTCTTT. Amino acids: CASSRLDRGNTEAFF.

The rearrangement links TRBV19 to TRBJ2-2; D tentatively reads TRBD1 or TRBD2 (5 bases each). CDR1 and CDR2 (germline): LNHDA, SQIVND (reference sequence). Trimming pared 2 bases from V and 3 bases from J, leaving 10 bases between. The length of the CDR3 is 15 residues. DNA of the CDR3: TGTGCCAGTAGTATAACGGGACGGTACACCGGGGAGCTGTTTTTT. Translation: CASSITGRYTGELFF. Full variable domain (missing parts from reference TRBV19 and TRBJ2-2): DGGITQSPKYLFRKEGQNVTLSCEQNLNHDAMYWYRQDPGQGLRLIYYSQIVNDFQKGDIAEGYSVSREKKESFPLTVTSAQKNPTAFYLCASSITGRYTGELFFGEGSRLTVL.

V gene TRBV19 combines with J gene TRBJ2-1; weak D call: TRBD2 (6 bases). The CDR3 covers 16 residues. Germline CDR1 is LNHDA and CDR2 is SQIVND (reference sequence). Trimming cost V 0 bases and J 5 bases, with 14 bases left between them. In DNA form, the CDR3 reads TGTGCCAGTAGTATAGAGGGTGCGGGATGGGACAATGAGCAGTTCTTC. This encodes CASSIEGAGWDNEQFF. Full variable domain (outside the CDR3, taken from reference TRBV19 and TRBJ2-1): DGGITQSPKYLFRKEGQNVTLSCEQNLNHDAMYWYRQDPGQGLRLIYYSQIVNDFQKGDIAEGYSVSREKKESFPLTVTSAQKNPTAFYLCASSIEGAGWDNEQFFGPGTRLTVL.

V is TRBV5-1 and J is TRBJ1-4, with a weak D call TRBD1 (5 bases). Germline CDR1 and CDR2: SGHRS and YFSETQ. The CDR3 contains 17 residues. V lost 3 bases and J lost 0, with 15 bases in between. CDR3 region: CASSSLPRGATNEKLFF. CDR3 coding DNA: TGCGCCAGCAGCTCACTCCCCCGGGGCGCAACTAATGAAAAACTGTTTTTT.

This chain uses TRBV5-1 with TRBJ2-5; TRBD1 aligns across 9 bases. The V gene end was trimmed by 4 bases and the J gene end by 5 bases; junction bases not matched to a gene: 9. Germline V gene data show CDR1 as SGHRS and CDR2 as YFSETQ. This CDR3 is built from 15 residues. The CDR3 coding sequence is TGCGCCAGCAGCCCCGGGACAGGGTTCTTGGAGACCCAGTACTTC. Residues: CASSPGTGFLETQYF.

The J gene is TRBJ2-3, the V gene TRBV5-1; D remains unclear. The CDR3 extends over 14 amino acids. Germline V lookup: CDR1 SGHRS, CDR2 YFSETQ. Trimming removed 3 bases at V and 1 base at J, with 9 bases between. The CDR3 nucleotides read TGCGCCAGCAGCTCAGGTTTTGGCACAGATACGCAGTATTTT. Its translation is CASSSGFGTDTQYF.

The chain combines TRBV7-9 with TRBJ2-3; unclear D gene. V shed 2 bases and J shed 2 bases, with 8 bases lying between them. Germline V gene lookup returns CDR1 SEHNR and CDR2 FQNEAQ (reference sequence). The CDR3 sequence is 14 residues long. CDR3 coding DNA: TGTGCCAGCAGCTTAAATCAGAACACAGATACGCAGTATTTT. Translation gives CASSLNQNTDTQYF.

This chain uses TRBV23-1 with TRBJ2-7, with 8 bases lining up with TRBD2. TRBV23-1 is an ORF, with its function uncertain. This CDR3 region has 15 residues. The V segment lost 1 base and the J segment 8 bases; nucleotides outside the gene matches: 10. The CDR3 bases are TGCGCCAGCAGTCAATTCCAATCGGGGGGGATTAAGCAGTACTTC. Protein: CASSQFQSGGIKQYF.

The rearrangement uses TRBV29-1 and TRBJ1-2; tentative D call: TRBD1 (5 bases). Germline V CDR1 and CDR2: SQVTM, ANQGSEA. Trimming stripped 7 bases from V and 4 bases from J, with 13 bases between. The CDR3 is 12 amino acids. CDR3 protein: CSEKRGLYGYTF. DNA for the CDR3: TGCAGCGAGAAAAGGGGACTCTATGGCTACACCTTC.

This rearrangement joins TRBV28 to TRBJ2-3; 8 bases align to TRBD1. Germline-derived CDR1 and CDR2 are MDHEN and SYDVKM. V trimming: 6 bases; J trimming: 6 bases; junction bases outside the gene matches: 17. The CDR3 runs 17 residues. DNA of the CDR3: TGTGCCAGCAGCGACCGACAGGGGAGGTCAGCATTGGATACGCAGTATTTT. Protein: CASSDRQGRSALDTQYF. Full variable domain (outside the CDR3, taken from reference TRBV28 and TRBJ2-3): DVKVTQSSRYLVKRTGEKVFLECVQDMDHENMFWYRQDPGLGLRLIYFSYDVKMKEKGDIPEGYSVSREKKERFSLILESASTNQTSMYLCASSDRQGRSALDTQYFGPGTRLTVL.

The chain links TRBV28 to TRBJ2-1; 10 bases match TRBD2. CDR1 and CDR2 from the germline V gene are MDHEN and SYDVKM. The CDR3 loop spans 15 amino acids. Trimming at V came to 4 bases and at J to 9 bases, leaving 9 bases not matched to a gene. The CDR3 DNA follows: TGTGCCAGCAGTTCTAGCGGGAGTGTTATCAGTGAGCAGTTCTTC. Encoded protein: CASSSSGSVISEQFF.

The genes are TRBV5-6 and TRBJ1-5; D gene unclear. Trimming took 0 bases from V and 2 from J, leaving 6 bases between them. This CDR3 region has 14 residues. The germline V gene encodes CDR1 SGHDT and CDR2 YYEEEE. The DNA for the CDR3 is TGTGCCAGCAGCTTGGCCAACCGCAATCAGCCCCAGCATTTT. Translated: CASSLANRNQPQHF.

As regards this clone: Other nucleotide sequences in the sample specify the same CDR3. The V and J genes are TRBV5-4 and TRBJ2-7, with D perhaps being TRBD1 or TRBD2 (6 bases each). The CDR3 sequence is 15 residues long. Per germline, CDR1 SGHNT and CDR2 YYREEE (reference sequence). With 0 bases removed from V and 0 bases from J, the gap between germline ends came to 10 bases. CDR3: CASSLVGGPSYEQYF. The DNA of the CDR3 is TGTGCCAGCAGCTTGGTTGGGGGGCCCTCCTACGAGCAGTACTTC. Combining the CDR3 with reference TRBV5-4 and TRBJ2-7 gives the whole variable domain ETGVTQSPTHLIKTRGQQVTLRCSSQSGHNTVSWYQQALGQGPQFIFQYYREEENGRGNFPPRFSGLQFPNYSSELNVNALELDDSALYLCASSLVGGPSYEQYFGPGTRLTVT.

As for this clone: The same CDR3 arises from other DNA sequences in this sample as well. V usage is TRBV19 and J usage is TRBJ2-1; D perhaps matches TRBD2 (5 bases). The CDR3 has 14 residues. CDR1 and CDR2 from the germline V gene are LNHDA and SQIVND (reference sequence). Trimming took 6 bases from V and 2 from J, leaving 11 bases between them. CDR3 amino acids: CASSLLAAYNEQFF. The CDR3 DNA reads TGTGCCAGTAGCCTTCTAGCTGCCTACAATGAGCAGTTCTTC.

The rearrangement links TRBV11-3 to TRBJ2-1, with a tentative D call TRBD1 (7 bases). Germline loops: CDR1 SGHNT, CDR2 YENEEA. V shed 6 bases and J shed 5 bases, with 14 bases lying between them. This CDR3 is built from 14 residues. The CDR3 region is CASRRGTDNNEQFF. In DNA, the CDR3 is TGTGCCAGCAGACGGGGGACAGACAACAATGAGCAGTTCTTC. Based on the CDR3 plus reference TRBV11-3 and TRBJ2-1, the full variable domain is EAGVVQSPRYKIIEKKQPVAFWCNPISGHNTLYWYLQNLGQGPELLIRYENEEAVDDSQLPKDRFSAERLKGVDSTLKIQPAELGDSAVYLCASRRGTDNNEQFFGPGTRLTVL.

The rearrangement uses TRBV6-6 and TRBJ2-5; the match to TRBD1 covers 10 bases. The V gene's germline CDR1 is MNHNY and CDR2 SVGAGI (reference sequence). This CDR3 is built from 14 residues. After removal of 7 bases from V and 4 bases from J, the junction contained 6 bases not matched to a gene. CDR3 in DNA: TGTGCCAGCACTCTCCGGGACAGGGGAGAGACCCAGTACTTC. This sequence encodes CASTLRDRGETQYF.

The chain couples TRBV5-6 to TRBJ1-5; tentatively, D is TRBD1 (6 bases). Trimming cost V 3 bases and J 3 bases, with 19 bases left between them. CDR1 SGHDT and CDR2 YYEEEE come from the germline V gene. This CDR3 spans 17 amino acids. Here the CDR3 reads CASSSGGGLLLNQPQHF. The CDR3 DNA follows: TGTGCCAGCAGCTCCGGCGGGGGCCTTCTTCTCAATCAGCCCCAGCATTTT.

The chain couples TRBV4-1 to TRBJ2-1; 12 bases match TRBD1. Trimming removed 0 bases from V and 1 base from J; junction bases left unmatched: 10. The V gene's germline CDR1 is MGHRA and CDR2 YSYEKL. This CDR3 comprises 20 residues. CDR3 amino acids: CASSQDIYSGQGASYNEQFF. In nucleotides, the CDR3 is TGCGCCAGCAGCCAAGATATTTACTCGGGACAGGGGGCTTCCTACAATGAGCAGTTCTTC.

The chain employs TRBV5-4 and TRBJ2-3; 8 bases fit TRBD2. J lost 4 bases, V lost 4 bases, and 2 bases had no gene match. From germline, CDR1 is SGHNT and CDR2 YYREEE (reference sequence). CDR3 length: 13 amino acids. The CDR3 loop is CASSTGGADTQYF. In DNA form, the CDR3 reads TGTGCCAGCAGCACCGGGGGGGCAGATACGCAGTATTTT.

The genes are TRBV30 and TRBJ2-7, with 7 bases aligning to TRBD1. Germline V CDR1 and CDR2: GTSNPN, SVGIG (reference sequence). The CDR3 contains 16 residues. With V trimmed by 4 bases and J by 1 base, 13 bases remained unmatched. The CDR3: CAWMRTWTGTSYEQYF. The CDR3, as DNA: TGTGCCTGGATGAGGACCTGGACAGGTACATCCTACGAGCAGTACTTC.

The genes are TRBV11-2 and TRBJ1-2; tentative D call: TRBD1 (5 bases). Germline V CDR1 and CDR2: SGHAT, FQNNGV. The CDR3 totals 15 residues. V was cut by 1 base and J by 4 bases, with 13 bases left in between. This CDR3 reads CASSLAGDTGYGYTF. CDR3 nucleotides: TGTGCCAGCAGCTTAGCGGGGGATACTGGCTATGGCTACACCTTC.